This T cell receptor (beta chain) was captured in a study of cytomegalovirus exposure and HLA in healthy donors. 13 Jbeta primers and 60 Vbeta primers were used for the PCR. The repertoire was sequenced with immunoSEQ multiplex PCR; TCRdb's copy has only in-frame clones and lacks some. The sample shows about 130,000 clones, nearly 80% of them seen only once. Study-level points and caveats: Later, TCR association rates were found to vary by HLA locus, highest for DRB1 and lowest for HLA-C.

As regards this clone: Its matching antigen is unknown.

Per germline, CDR1 SGHTA and CDR2 FQGNSA. V lost 4 bases to trimming and J lost 3 bases; unmatched junction nucleotides: 1. This CDR3 is 13 amino acids long. The sequenced sample was PBMCs. The chain combines TRBV7-2 with TRBJ2-7; 9 bases map to TRBD1. The TCR originated in a man under 40 in good health and CMV-seronegative. The CDR3 DNA reads as TGTGCCAGCAGCTGGGGACAGGGCTACGAGCAGTACTTC. Its protein is CASSWGQGYEQYF.